These 26 T cell receptor beta chains were all obtained from the same sample, sequenced in a study of OX40 agonist ivuxolimab in advanced cancers. Profiled with immunoSEQ multiplex PCR; TCRdb holds only in-frame clones, not every one. The sample contains about 64,000 clones, approximately 90% of which appear only once. Sequences were derived from CD4+ or CD8+ T cells sorted from blood, sampled in a trial of the OX40 agonist ivuxolimab. Every receptor here comes from an adult with an advanced solid tumor such as melanoma, head and neck, liver or kidney cancer.

The gene calls are TRBV6-1 and TRBJ2-5; D gene uncertain. Trimming cost V 5 bases and J 5 bases, with 9 bases left between them. CDR3 size: 12 residues. Germline V gene data show CDR1 as MNHNS and CDR2 as SASEGT. The chain's CDR3 is CASSSAGETQYF. For the CDR3, the DNA is TGTGCCAGCAGTTCGGCCGGGGAGACCCAGTACTTC.

In nucleotides, the CDR3 is TGTGCCAGCAGCCCCCGTAGGGACATATTGGGTGAAGCTTTCTTT. Its protein is CASSPRRDILGEAFF. The chain carries TRBV5-6 and TRBJ1-1, with D maybe TRBD1 (6 bases). V lost 4 bases to trimming and J lost 7 bases, with 20 bases between them. The CDR3 runs to 15 residues. CDR1 SGHDT and CDR2 YYEEEE come from the germline V gene. The full variable domain, with the rest looked up from reference TRBV5-6 and TRBJ1-1, is DAGVTQSPTHLIKTRGQQVTLRCSPKSGHDTVSWYQQALGQGPQFIFQYYEEEERQRGNFPDRFSGHQFPNYSSELNVNALLLGDSALYLCASSPRRDILGEAFFGQGTRLTVV.

The rearrangement uses TRBV19 and TRBJ1-5; unclear D gene. V shed 4 bases and J shed 0 bases, with 10 bases lying between them. CDR1 is LNHDA, CDR2 SQIVND, per germline (reference sequence). The CDR3 covers 15 residues. For the CDR3, the DNA is TGTGCCAGTAGTAATAGGATCGATAGCAATCAGCCCCAGCATTTT. The encoded protein is CASSNRIDSNQPQHF.

The chain uses TRBV19 and TRBJ2-5; 7 nucleotides align to TRBD2. Germline V gives CDR1 LNHDA, CDR2 SQIVND (reference sequence). Trimming cost V 1 base and J 3 bases; bases outside gene matches: 2. CDR3 length: 14 residues. As DNA, the CDR3 is TGTGCCAGTAGTATAGCCAGCGGGGAAGAGACCCAGTACTTC. Translating gives CASSIASGEETQYF.

The chain employs TRBV29-1 and TRBJ2-3, with TRBD2 matching over 7 bases. The CDR3 consists of 15 residues. Germline assignment: CDR1 SQVTM and CDR2 ANQGSEA. Unmatched junction bases numbered 13, after V lost 7 bases and J lost 3 bases. In nucleotides, the CDR3 is TGCAGCGGAGACGCTAGCGGAAGCGGGACAGATACGCAGTATTTT. It translates to CSGDASGSGTDTQYF.

The chain couples TRBV18 to TRBJ2-1, with D possibly TRBD2 on 6 matching bases. Germline V gene sequence: CDR1 KGHSH, CDR2 LQKENI. The CDR3 sequence is 13 residues long. Trimming pared 0 bases from V and 10 bases from J, leaving 10 bases between. CDR3 loop: CASSPPSSAEQFF. DNA of the CDR3: TGTGCCAGCTCACCACCGTCTAGCGCCGAGCAGTTCTTC.

The CDR3 DNA follows: TGTGCCAGCAGCCCGCGGGGGGCGAGCACAGATACGCAGTATTTT. Amino acid sequence: CASSPRGASTDTQYF. V gene TRBV2 combines with J gene TRBJ2-3, with 8 bases aligning to TRBD2. Germline V gene sequence: CDR1 SNHLY, CDR2 FYNNEI. This CDR3 has 15 residues. V was pared by 6 bases and J by 0 bases, with 5 bases of the junction left unmatched. The full variable domain, its missing parts supplied by reference TRBV2 and TRBJ2-3, is EPEVTQTPSHQVTQMGQEVILRCVPISNHLYFYWYRQILGQKVEFLVSFYNNEISEKSEIFDDQFSVERPDGSNFTLKIRSTKLEDSAMYFCASSPRGASTDTQYFGPGTRLTVL.

The chain uses TRBV9 and TRBJ2-3; D unresolved. This CDR3 is 14 amino acids long. CDR1 is SGDLS and CDR2 is YYNGEE in the germline V gene. The V end lost 0 bases, the J end lost 4 bases, and 9 bases lay between the germline ends. The DNA of the CDR3 is TGTGCCAGCAGCGTAGGGGATATGGCAGATACGCAGTATTTT. Its protein product is CASSVGDMADTQYF.

This clone has just one count. The rearrangement uses TRBV18 and TRBJ2-2, with 11 nucleotides matching TRBD1. The V segment lost 5 bases and the J segment 4 bases; nucleotides outside the gene matches: 6. The CDR3 totals 16 residues. Germline values: CDR1 KGHSH, CDR2 LQKENI. This CDR3 is CASSLDRGRVTGELFF. CDR3 in DNA: TGTGCCAGCTCATTGGACAGGGGGCGCGTCACCGGGGAGCTGTTTTTT.

V is TRBV18 and J is TRBJ1-1; a weak D match, TRBD1 (6 bases). The CDR3 has 17 residues. The germline V and J ends were trimmed by 5 bases and 1 base, with 20 bases remaining between them. In germline, CDR1 is KGHSH, CDR2 LQKENI. CDR3 residues: CASSVAPTGSANTEAFF. DNA of the CDR3: TGTGCCAGCTCAGTAGCACCCACAGGGTCAGCGAACACTGAAGCTTTCTTT. The full variable domain, completed using reference TRBV18 and TRBJ1-1, is NAGVMQNPRHLVRRRGQEARLRCSPMKGHSHVYWYRQLPEEGLKFMVYLQKENIIDESGMPKERFSAEFPKEGPSILRIQQVVRGDSAAYFCASSVAPTGSANTEAFFGQGTRLTVV.

The chain links TRBV5-1 to TRBJ1-6; perhaps TRBD1 as D (5 bases). The CDR3 runs 14 residues. CDR1 and CDR2 from the germline V gene are SGHRS and YFSETQ. V dropped 4 bases and J dropped 9 bases, with 14 bases sitting between them. This chain's CDR3 is CASSPAGISSPLHF. The CDR3 bases are TGCGCCAGCAGCCCAGCAGGGATCAGTTCACCCCTCCACTTT. The variable domain in full, completed from reference TRBV5-1 and TRBJ1-6, reads KAGVTQTPRYLIKTRGQQVTLSCSPISGHRSVSWYQQTPGQGLQFLFEYFSETQRNKGNFPGRFSGRQFSNSRSEMNVSTLELGDSALYLCASSPAGISSPLHFGNGTRLTVT.

This rearrangement joins TRBV27 to TRBJ2-3; 8 nucleotides agree with TRBD2. Trimming at V came to 5 bases and at J to 2 bases, leaving 9 bases not matched to a gene. CDR1 is MNHEY and CDR2 is SMNVEV in the germline V gene (reference sequence). This CDR3 comprises 16 residues. The CDR3 sequence is CASSLTRLASTDTQYF. CDR3 DNA: TGTGCCAGCAGTCTAACCCGACTAGCGTCCACAGATACGCAGTATTTT.

The chain is built from TRBV11-3 and TRBJ2-1, with D possibly called TRBD1 or TRBD2 (8 bases each). V lost 4 bases to trimming and J lost 0 bases, with 25 bases between them. The CDR3 is made up of 20 amino acids. CDR1 is SGHNT, CDR2 YENEEA, per germline. The CDR3 spells CASSSRGRVSGVSSYNEQFF. In nucleotides, the CDR3 is TGTGCCAGCAGCTCCAGGGGGCGGGTTAGCGGGGTTAGCTCCTACAATGAGCAGTTCTTC.

This clone was observed a single time. The chain links TRBV11-2 to TRBJ2-1; weak D call: TRBD2 (5 bases). CDR3 length: 18 amino acids. Germline V gene sequence: CDR1 SGHAT, CDR2 FQNNGV. Trimming shortened V by 5 bases and J by 0 bases, and 20 bases separated the two germline ends. DNA for the CDR3: TGTGCCAGCAGCCCACGGTTGAGCGGACGATACTCCTACAATGAGCAGTTCTTC. Residues: CASSPRLSGRYSYNEQFF.

This clone was seen once. V and J are TRBV6-6 and TRBJ2-7, with a weak D call TRBD2 (5 bases). This CDR3 contains 14 residues. The germline CDR1 and CDR2 sequences are MNHNY and SVGAGI (reference sequence). With 5 bases removed from V and 0 bases from J, the gap between germline ends came to 11 bases. Here the CDR3 DNA reads TGTGCCAGCAGTCACGGGGTCAGCTCCTACGAGCAGTACTTC. It specifies CASSHGVSSYEQYF.

V and J are TRBV7-9 and TRBJ2-7; D might be TRBD2 (7 bases). Trimming took off 5 bases at V and 3 bases at J, with 20 bases between the two ends. This CDR3 contains 16 residues. The germline gives CDR1 SEHNR, CDR2 FQNEAQ (reference sequence). For the CDR3, the DNA is TGTGCCAGCAGCGCGGGAGCAACAGGGAGGATCTACGAGCAGTACTTC. This gives the protein CASSAGATGRIYEQYF.

V is TRBV27 and J is TRBJ1-4; D ambiguous. The CDR3 length is 15 residues. Germline CDR1 and CDR2: MNHEY and SMNVEV (reference sequence). Trimming removed 5 bases at V and 4 bases at J, with 14 bases between. For the CDR3, the DNA is TGTGCCAGCAGTCCTAATTGGGAGGGTAATGAAAAACTGTTTTTT. Protein sequence: CASSPNWEGNEKLFF. Full variable domain (rest looked up from reference TRBV27 and TRBJ1-4): EAQVTQNPRYLITVTGKKLTVTCSQNMNHEYMSWYRQDPGLGLRQIYYSMNVEVTDKGDVPEGYKVSRKEKRNFPLILESPSPNQTSLYFCASSPNWEGNEKLFFGSGTQLSVL.

This clone has more than one count but fewer than ten. The chain joins TRBV15 to TRBJ2-1, with 8 positions matching TRBD1. The CDR3 runs to 14 residues. Losses at the gene ends were 3 bases for V and 8 bases for J; bases not matched to a gene: 6. The V gene's germline CDR1 is LNHNV and CDR2 YYDKDF (reference sequence). The CDR3 region is CATSRGQARDEQFF. CDR3 coding DNA: TGTGCCACCAGCAGGGGACAGGCGAGGGATGAGCAGTTCTTC. Variable domain in full (rest from reference TRBV15 and TRBJ2-1): DAMVIQNPRYQVTQFGKPVTLSCSQTLNHNVMYWYQQKSSQAPKLLFHYYDKDFNNEADTPDNFQSRRPNTSFCFLDIRSPGLGDTAMYLCATSRGQARDEQFFGPGTRLTVL.

V and J are TRBV5-1 and TRBJ2-7; tentatively, D is TRBD2 (5 bases). This CDR3 has 12 residues. Trimming shortened V by 0 bases and J by 7 bases, and 8 bases separated the two germline ends. Germline assignment: CDR1 SGHRS and CDR2 YFSETQ. The CDR3 DNA is TGCGCCAGCAGCTTGGACGGGAAGGAGCAGTACTTC. It codes for CASSLDGKEQYF.

This rearrangement joins TRBV29-1 to TRBJ2-2; D remains unclear. Germline assignment: CDR1 SQVTM and CDR2 ANQGSEA. Trimming removed 6 bases at V and 2 bases at J, with 4 bases between. This CDR3 is built from 11 residues. The CDR3 coding sequence is TGCAGCGTCCACAACACCGGGGAGCTGTTTTTT. This gives the protein CSVHNTGELFF.

V usage is TRBV14 and J usage is TRBJ2-2; TRBD2 aligns across 9 bases. CDR1 SGHDN and CDR2 FVKESK come from the germline V gene. This CDR3 region has 15 residues. With 5 bases clipped from V and 4 bases from J, the junction kept 5 bases outside the gene matches. The CDR3 region has the DNA TGTGCCAGCAGCATTAGCGGGAGAGTCACCGGGGAGCTGTTTTTT. This translates into CASSISGRVTGELFF. The complete variable domain, with remaining parts taken from reference TRBV14 and TRBJ2-2, reads EAGVTQFPSHSVIEKGQTVTLRCDPISGHDNLYWYRRVMGKEIKFLLHFVKESKQDESGMPNNRFLAERTGGTYSTLKVQPAELEDSGVYFCASSISGRVTGELFFGEGSRLTVL.

The genes are TRBV2 and TRBJ2-3; TRBD1 aligns across 7 bases. CDR1 and CDR2 (germline): SNHLY, FYNNEI. CDR3 size: 14 residues. Losses at the gene ends were 7 bases for V and 5 bases for J; bases not matched to a gene: 9. The CDR3 DNA is TGTGCCAGCAACCTCCGACAGGGCCAAGATACGCAGTATTTT. Its translation is CASNLRQGQDTQYF. Full variable domain (outside the CDR3, taken from reference TRBV2 and TRBJ2-3): EPEVTQTPSHQVTQMGQEVILRCVPISNHLYFYWYRQILGQKVEFLVSFYNNEISEKSEIFDDQFSVERPDGSNFTLKIRSTKLEDSAMYFCASNLRQGQDTQYFGPGTRLTVL.

This clone appeared once. This chain uses TRBV11-2 with TRBJ2-1, with D unclear. The germline CDR1 and CDR2 sequences are SGHAT and FQNNGV. Between the trimmed V and J ends, which lost 4 bases and 1 base, there was a span of 8 bases. This CDR3 contains 14 residues. DNA for the CDR3: TGTGCCAGCAGCTCAGGTCCGTCCTACAATGAGCAGTTCTTC. Residues: CASSSGPSYNEQFF.

The V and J genes are TRBV19 and TRBJ2-7; 9 bases align to TRBD2. Per the germline V gene, CDR1 is LNHDA and CDR2 is SQIVND (reference sequence). J lost 2 bases, V lost 5 bases, and 16 bases had no gene match. The CDR3 loop spans 18 amino acids. The CDR3 DNA follows: TGTGCCAGTAGTCCCGGACAGCCGGGACTAGCTCCCCCCTACGAGCAGTACTTC. The encoded protein is CASSPGQPGLAPPYEQYF. The whole variable domain, filled in from reference TRBV19 and TRBJ2-7, reads DGGITQSPKYLFRKEGQNVTLSCEQNLNHDAMYWYRQDPGQGLRLIYYSQIVNDFQKGDIAEGYSVSREKKESFPLTVTSAQKNPTAFYLCASSPGQPGLAPPYEQYFGPGTRLTVT.

This clone was detected only once. The chain employs TRBV19 and TRBJ2-4, with D maybe TRBD1 (5 bases). The CDR3 has 13 residues. Germline V gene data show CDR1 as LNHDA and CDR2 as SQIVND (reference sequence). V was cut by 3 bases and J by 9 bases, with 12 bases left in between. The CDR3 region has the DNA TGTGCCAGTAGTATCCAGGGTTCAGGCATTCAGTACTTC. This translates into CASSIQGSGIQYF.

The chain carries TRBV10-1 and TRBJ2-5; D gene unclear. Trimming removed 2 bases at V and 9 bases at J, with 16 bases between. CDR3 length equals 14 residues. Looked up from germline, CDR1 is WNHNN and CDR2 is SYGVQD (reference sequence). The chain's CDR3 is CASSEGGPLYSQYF. The DNA for the CDR3 is TGCGCCAGCAGTGAGGGCGGCCCATTATACTCCCAGTACTTC.